The clone carrying this TCR beta chain was detected many times. This entry belongs to a study of T cells in Graves' hyperthyroidism and ophthalmopathy. The germline gives CDR1 SGHTA, CDR2 FQGNSA. The CDR3 length is 15 residues. V shed 5 bases, J shed 6 bases, and the junction held 7 bases outside the gene matches. The investigators amplified TCR beta CDR3 regions from RNA transcripts. The HTBI primer set was used in a first-round RT-PCR of the TCR CDR3. TCRdb re-derived calls from the multiplex PCR reads in MiXCR, one entry per CDR3 protein. The sample shows approximately 370,000 distinct CDR3 sequences, about 18% of them seen only once.

This chain joins TRBV7-2 and TRBJ1-2, with 12 bases that match TRBD1. This sequence was found in a woman under 40 with Graves' hyperthyroidism that later progressed to Graves' ophthalmopathy. Sequencing used blood. The CDR3 region is CASSTSGTGGDGYTF. The CDR3 nucleotides read TGTGCCAGCAGCACATCCGGGACAGGGGGCGATGGCTACACCTTC.